Shown below are 16 T cell receptor beta chains from a single sample sequenced in a study of blood T cells in healthy people across ages. A second 7 to 11 cycle PCR used barcoded and J-beta primers. TCRdb re-derived calls from the 5' RACE reads in MiXCR, one entry per CDR3 protein. The sample comprises about 1.8 million distinct CDR3 sequences, around half of which are singletons, and 2% to 2.5% rests with the top ten. The sample comprised blood. Source of these receptors: a woman in her forties in good health.

V usage is TRBV7-2 and J usage is TRBJ2-5; TRBD2 matches 9 bases. The germline CDR1 and CDR2 sequences are SGHTA and FQGNSA. The V and J ends lost 5 bases and 2 bases, in that order; junction bases with no gene match: 6. CDR3 length equals 15 residues. Here the CDR3 reads CASSLGLALQETQYF. The CDR3, as DNA: TGTGCCAGCAGCCTGGGACTAGCACTACAAGAGACCCAGTACTTC.

The rearrangement joins TRBV7-2 to TRBJ1-2; TRBD1 aligns across 8 bases. Germline V lookup: CDR1 SGHTA, CDR2 FQGNSA. The CDR3 length is 14 residues. Trimming took 6 bases from V and 5 from J; bases not matched to a gene: 8. Here the CDR3 reads CASRERQGPYGYTF. The DNA for the CDR3 is TGTGCCAGCAGAGAGAGACAGGGGCCTTATGGCTACACCTTC.

This sequence joins TRBV27 and TRBJ1-4; D gene unclear. V lost 3 bases and J lost 4, with 9 bases in between. The CDR3 has 14 residues. The V gene's germline CDR1 is MNHEY and CDR2 SMNVEV (reference sequence). In nucleotides, the CDR3 is TGTGCCAGCAGTTTTAAACCTTTTAATGAAAAACTGTTTTTT. This codes for CASSFKPFNEKLFF.

The sample holds one count of this clonotype. The chain combines TRBV28 with TRBJ1-2, with 7 bases identical to TRBD1. The CDR3 length is 15 residues. The V segment lost 10 bases and the J segment 4 bases; nucleotides outside the gene matches: 15. Per germline, CDR1 MDHEN and CDR2 SYDVKM. For the CDR3, the DNA is TGTGCCATACGGATCAGACAGGGTTTGGGCTATGGCTACACCTTC. It specifies CAIRIRQGLGYGYTF.

This rearrangement joins TRBV28 to TRBJ2-6; TRBD1 agrees at 7 bases. The V gene end was trimmed by 7 bases and the J gene end by 8 bases; junction bases not matched to a gene: 8. From germline, CDR1 is MDHEN and CDR2 SYDVKM. The CDR3 is made up of 14 amino acids. CDR3: CASNGQEGSNVLTF. DNA of the CDR3: TGTGCCAGCAACGGACAGGAAGGGTCCAACGTCCTGACTTTC.

As to this clonotype: The junction departs from the called germline gene at one end, perhaps through a read error. The chain carries TRBV7-2 and TRBJ2-4; 8 bases fit TRBD2. TRBJ2-7 explains the end of the DNA better; the J call may be wrong. CDR1 and CDR2 (germline): SGHTA, FQGNSA. This CDR3 has 16 residues. DNA of the CDR3: TGTGTCAGCAGCCTATCCACTAGCGGTGTACGCTACGAGCAGTACTTC. This translates into CVSSLSTSGVRYEQYF.

The J gene is TRBJ2-1, the V gene TRBV6-2 or TRBV6-3; D unclear. Per germline, CDR1 MNHEY and CDR2 SVGEGT. The CDR3 consists of 16 residues. V was trimmed by 0 bases and J by 4 bases, leaving 13 bases between them. The CDR3 nucleotides are TGTGCCAGCAGTTACTCCCTCACCGCAACATACAATGAGCAGTTCTTC. Amino acid sequence: CASSYSLTATYNEQFF.

This clonotype was picked up a small number of times. The chain employs TRBV20-1 and TRBJ2-1; D is ambiguous. Per the germline V gene, CDR1 is DFQATT and CDR2 is SNEGSKA (reference sequence). V was cut by 4 bases and J by 9 bases, with 16 bases left in between. The CDR3 has 13 residues. Written as DNA, the CDR3 is TGCAGTGCTACGAAGGCGAGGCCGGGTGAGCAGTTCTTC. Amino acid sequence: CSATKARPGEQFF.

The chain couples TRBV14 to TRBJ2-6; D not certain. V lost 4 bases and J lost 0, with 25 bases in between. Looked up from germline, CDR1 is SGHDN and CDR2 is FVKESK. The CDR3 is 21 residues long. CDR3 DNA: TGTGCCAGCAGCCCCCCCAGGACCCGGGCACGGATAGACTCTGGGGCCAACGTCCTGACTTTC. Translated, it gives CASSPPRTRARIDSGANVLTF.

This clonotype showed up just a few times. The CDR3 DNA is TGTGCCAGCAGTTTCAACGGACACTATGGCTACACCTTC. This translates into CASSFNGHYGYTF. This chain connects TRBV28 to TRBJ1-2, with no clear D. This CDR3 is built from 13 residues. V lost 3 bases and J lost 3, with 8 bases in between. Germline lookup yields CDR1 MDHEN and CDR2 SYDVKM.

The rearrangement links TRBV12-3 or TRBV12-4 to TRBJ1-2; tentative D call: TRBD1 (5 bases). V lost 6 bases, J lost 2 bases, and 16 bases lay in between. This CDR3 spans 15 amino acids. CDR3 coding DNA: TGTGCCAGCAGACGGGACGCCTGGACCAACTATGGCTACACCTTC. Translated: CASRRDAWTNYGYTF.

The chain uses TRBV19 and TRBJ1-5, with D perhaps matching TRBD1 (5 bases). V lost 0 bases and J lost 3, with 18 bases in between. The CDR3 is 18 amino acids. Germline values: CDR1 LNHDA, CDR2 SQIVND (reference sequence). The CDR3 bases are TGTGCCAGTAGTATAGATGAGGGGATTCAGGGATACAATCAGCCCCAGCATTTT. Protein product: CASSIDEGIQGYNQPQHF.

As regards this clonotype: Without the conserved terminal phenylalanine or tryptophan, this CDR3 likely stems from a read error. J is TRBJ2-3 and V is TRBV6-5; no clear D gene. V gave up 7 bases and J gave up 0 bases, with 14 bases separating them. The CDR3 has 15 amino acids. Per germline, CDR1 MNHEY and CDR2 SVGAGI. The CDR3 region is CASTVRAHSTDTQYV. CDR3 DNA sequence: TGTGCCAGCACGGTCAGAGCCCACAGCACAGATACGCAGTATGTT.

The CDR3 DNA reads as TGTGCCAGCAGCCAAGATTGGCTAGCGGGGGGCTCTGGGGCCAACGTCCTGACTTTC. Amino acid sequence: CASSQDWLAGGSGANVLTF. The chain joins TRBV4-2 to TRBJ2-6; 11 positions agree with TRBD2. Germline V gives CDR1 LGHNA, CDR2 YNFKEQ. The CDR3 runs 19 residues. Trimming took 0 bases from V and 0 from J; bases not matched to a gene: 4.

V and J are TRBV6-2 or TRBV6-3 and TRBJ2-1; D is undetermined. The CDR3 runs to 13 residues. The germline gives CDR1 MNHEY, CDR2 SVGEGT. V was shortened by 8 bases and J by 3 bases, with 11 bases between the two germline ends. CDR3 in DNA: TGTGCCAGCGCCAAGGGTTTCTACAATGAGCAGTTCTTC. Translating it yields CASAKGFYNEQFF.

This chain connects TRBV20-1 to TRBJ2-3; D may match TRBD1 or TRBD2 (5 bases each). V lost 7 bases and J lost 4, with 18 bases in between. The germline CDR1 and CDR2 sequences are DFQATT and SNEGSKA (reference sequence). The CDR3 sequence is 14 residues long. This CDR3 reads CSGTGPPKPDTQYF. The CDR3 region has the DNA TGCAGTGGAACGGGGCCTCCAAAACCAGATACGCAGTATTTT.